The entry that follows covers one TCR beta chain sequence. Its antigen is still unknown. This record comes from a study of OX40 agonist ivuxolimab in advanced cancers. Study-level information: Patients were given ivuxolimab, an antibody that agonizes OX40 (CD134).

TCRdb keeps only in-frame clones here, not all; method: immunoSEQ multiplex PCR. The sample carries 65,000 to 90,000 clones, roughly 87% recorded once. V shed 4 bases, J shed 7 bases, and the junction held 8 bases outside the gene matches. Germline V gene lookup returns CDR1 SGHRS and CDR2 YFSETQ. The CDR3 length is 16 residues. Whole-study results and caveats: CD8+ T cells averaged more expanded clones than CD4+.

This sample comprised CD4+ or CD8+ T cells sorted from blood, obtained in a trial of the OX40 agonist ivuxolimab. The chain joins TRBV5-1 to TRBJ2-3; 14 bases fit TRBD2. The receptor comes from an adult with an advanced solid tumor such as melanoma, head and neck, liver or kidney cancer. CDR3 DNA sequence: TGCGCCAGCAGCCCCCCGGGACTAGCGGGAGTTTATACGCAGTATTTT. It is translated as CASSPPGLAGVYTQYF. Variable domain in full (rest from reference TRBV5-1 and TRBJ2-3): KAGVTQTPRYLIKTRGQQVTLSCSPISGHRSVSWYQQTPGQGLQFLFEYFSETQRNKGNFPGRFSGRQFSNSRSEMNVSTLELGDSALYLCASSPPGLAGVYTQYFGPGTRLTVL.